These 32 T cell receptor beta chains were all obtained from the same sample, sequenced in a study of human T cells and chemical hapten exposure. Noted time point: healthy volunteer bleed at 2 weeks. Unfractionated whole blood yielded total RNA. Each CDR3 protein is one row after TCRdb ran MiXCR on the RACE reads. This table holds around 130,000 distinct CDR3 sequences, more than 7.5% found once. Input material: whole blood. Every receptor here comes from a male donor in good health. Some clones in this sample may be carry-over from other donors' samples.

This chain connects TRBV20-1 to TRBJ2-1; 12 bases map to TRBD2. The CDR3 spans 15 residues. V shed 3 bases, J shed 8 bases, and the junction held 8 bases outside the gene matches. CDR1 DFQATT and CDR2 SNEGSKA come from the germline V gene (reference sequence). CDR3: CSASSPSGGAYEQFF. The CDR3 DNA sequence: TGCAGTGCTAGTTCCCCTAGCGGGGGGGCATATGAGCAGTTCTTC.

This clonotype was found a few times. The V and J genes are TRBV6-2 or TRBV6-3 and TRBJ1-5; 9 positions agree with TRBD1. In germline, CDR1 is MNHEY, CDR2 SVGEGT. The CDR3 covers 17 residues. The trim removed 5 bases at V and 1 base at J, leaving 9 bases unmatched. DNA of the CDR3: TGTGCCAGCAGTACACCACAGGGGGCTTCAAGCAATCAGCCCCAGCATTTT. This gives the protein CASSTPQGASSNQPQHF.

This clonotype was recorded at least ten times. This chain joins TRBV29-1 and TRBJ2-7; maybe TRBD2 (6 bases). This CDR3 spans 13 amino acids. Germline CDR1 reads SQVTM; CDR2 reads ANQGSEA. The CDR3 spells CRQGRGGNYEQYF. The CDR3 DNA reads TGCAGACAAGGGCGGGGAGGAAACTACGAGCAGTACTTC.

This clonotype was counted only a few times. Written as DNA, the CDR3 is TGTGCCAGCAGTTTCTGGAGTGGCAATCAGCCCCAGCATTTT. It yields the protein CASSFWSGNQPQHF. The chain combines TRBV12-3 or TRBV12-4 with TRBJ1-5; no clear D gene. This CDR3 is 14 amino acids long. Trimming took 3 bases from V and 2 from J, leaving 8 bases between them.

In this sample, this clonotype turned up once. The chain links TRBV7-6 to TRBJ2-7; 8 nucleotides match TRBD1. Germline lookup yields CDR1 SGHVS and CDR2 FNYEAQ. The CDR3 consists of 13 residues. V was clipped by 5 bases and J by 3 bases; unmatched bases: 3. CDR3 DNA sequence: TGTGCCAGCAGCGTGGGACAGGACTACGAGCAGTACTTC. Translation gives CASSVGQDYEQYF.

The rearrangement uses TRBV7-9 and TRBJ2-1; 7 positions agree with TRBD2. The J segment lost 7 bases and the V segment lost 7 bases, leaving 16 bases of the junction unmatched. The length of the CDR3 is 16 residues. Germline V lookup: CDR1 SEHNR, CDR2 FQNEAQ (reference sequence). The CDR3 here is CASTPPPPGRENEQFF. CDR3 coding DNA: TGTGCCAGCACCCCCCCTCCTCCTGGGCGGGAGAATGAGCAGTTCTTC.

J is TRBJ2-1 and V is TRBV6-4, with D hard to call. The V end lost 1 base, the J end lost 8 bases, and 24 bases lay between the germline ends. There are 18 residues in the CDR3. Germline CDR1 MRHNA, CDR2 SNTAGT. Here the CDR3 reads CASSDFTIRAGDKYEQFF. The DNA for the CDR3 is TGTGCCAGCAGTGACTTTACCATTAGGGCAGGTGATAAGTATGAGCAGTTCTTC.

The rearrangement links TRBV5-1 to TRBJ2-5; D remains unclear. Germline lookup yields CDR1 SGHRS and CDR2 YFSETQ. V shed 1 base and J shed 5 bases, with 15 bases lying between them. The CDR3 is made up of 15 amino acids. CDR3 in DNA: TGCGCCAGCAGCTTGAATGGGCACCTGGGGGAGACCCAGTACTTC. The encoded protein is CASSLNGHLGETQYF. Complete variable domain (other parts from reference TRBV5-1 and TRBJ2-5): KAGVTQTPRYLIKTRGQQVTLSCSPISGHRSVSWYQQTPGQGLQFLFEYFSETQRNKGNFPGRFSGRQFSNSRSEMNVSTLELGDSALYLCASSLNGHLGETQYFGPGTRLLVL.

This clonotype was recorded many times. The rearrangement uses TRBV27 and TRBJ2-1, with no clear D. Germline assignment: CDR1 MNHEY and CDR2 SMNVEV (reference sequence). CDR3 length equals 14 residues. The germline V and J ends were trimmed by 6 bases and 3 bases, with 12 bases remaining between them. The CDR3 protein is CASRGGVIYNEQFF. DNA of the CDR3: TGTGCCAGCAGGGGCGGAGTAATCTACAATGAGCAGTTCTTC.

This clonotype turned up a few times. The J gene is TRBJ2-3, the V gene TRBV7-9, with 8 bases that match TRBD2. J gave up 2 bases and V 5 bases, and 18 bases lay outside the gene matches. The CDR3 has 19 amino acids. Germline V gene lookup returns CDR1 SEHNR and CDR2 FQNEAQ (reference sequence). This chain's CDR3 is CASSASGTRNPGLTDTQYF. In DNA form, the CDR3 reads TGTGCCAGCAGCGCATCCGGGACTAGGAATCCCGGGCTCACAGATACGCAGTATTTT.

There are a few counts of this clonotype. V usage is TRBV5-5 and J usage is TRBJ1-4; D possibly corresponds to TRBD1 (5 bases). Germline CDR1 SGHKS, CDR2 YYEKEE (reference sequence). The CDR3 extends over 18 amino acids. V gave up 3 bases and J gave up 11 bases, with 29 bases separating them. The CDR3 DNA sequence: TGTGCCAGCAGCTCGTCAACCGTCGACAGAGAGGGGCGACAGAAACTGTTTTTT. Protein sequence: CASSSSTVDREGRQKLFF.

In its sample, this clonotype was seen a few times. The rearrangement uses TRBV11-3 and TRBJ2-3; D gene unclear. The germline V and J ends were trimmed by 5 bases and 7 bases, with 10 bases remaining between them. This CDR3 has 12 amino acids. Germline V gene lookup returns CDR1 SGHNT and CDR2 YENEEA. This CDR3 is CASSAQSNTQYF. CDR3 coding DNA: TGTGCCAGCAGCGCCCAGAGTAATACGCAGTATTTT.

The sample holds a few counts of this clonotype. The J gene is TRBJ1-1, the V gene TRBV7-6; 8 nucleotides line up with TRBD1. The junction had 4 bases not matched to a gene; V was cut back by 5 bases and J by 2 bases. The CDR3 is made up of 14 amino acids. Germline CDR1 and CDR2: SGHVS and FNYEAQ. CDR3 coding DNA: TGTGCCAGCAGCCAGACAGGGGTTAACACTGAAGCTTTCTTT. Protein sequence: CASSQTGVNTEAFF.

In this sample, this clonotype turned up a few times. The rearrangement links TRBV30 to TRBJ2-2; TRBD2 matches at 12 bases. V lost 4 bases to trimming and J lost 7 bases; unmatched junction nucleotides: 7. The germline V gene encodes CDR1 GTSNPN and CDR2 SVGIG (reference sequence). The CDR3 has 15 amino acids. In nucleotides, the CDR3 is TGTGCCTGGACTAGCGGGAGGGCCTACGGCGGGGAGCTGTTTTTT. The encoded protein is CAWTSGRAYGGELFF.

This clonotype was counted at least ten times. The chain combines TRBV29-1 with TRBJ1-1, with a tentative D call TRBD1 (6 bases). Trimming stripped 4 bases from V and 1 base from J, with 10 bases between. Germline CDR1 is SQVTM and CDR2 is ANQGSEA. The CDR3 is made up of 13 amino acids. CDR3 sequence: CSVVRGENTEAFF. DNA for the CDR3: TGCAGCGTTGTGAGGGGGGAGAACACTGAAGCTTTCTTT.

This clonotype has a handful of counts. The chain combines TRBV29-1 with TRBJ2-5; weak D call: TRBD2 (6 bases). V shed 8 bases and J shed 4 bases, with 17 bases lying between them. The CDR3 consists of 13 residues. CDR1 and CDR2 from the germline V gene are SQVTM and ANQGSEA. CDR3 DNA sequence: TGCAGCCTCAGGAGGGTTACAGGAGAGACCCAGTACTTC. This translates into CSLRRVTGETQYF.

The table lists this clonotype with a few counts. The V call is TRBV7-6, the J call TRBJ2-7; the match to TRBD2 covers 8 bases. The V gene end was trimmed by 0 bases and the J gene end by 2 bases; junction bases not matched to a gene: 3. The V gene's germline CDR1 is SGHVS and CDR2 FNYEAQ. The CDR3 runs 15 residues. CDR3 loop: CASSLAAGVAYEQYF. In DNA form, the CDR3 reads TGTGCCAGCAGCTTAGCAGCGGGAGTGGCCTACGAGCAGTACTTC.

Ten or more counts support this clonotype. The CDR3 nucleotides read TGCAGTGCTGATAGGAGGGAAGGATTCTACGAGCAGTACTTC. Its translation is CSADRREGFYEQYF. The rearrangement joins TRBV20-1 to TRBJ2-7; a weak D match, TRBD2 (6 bases). Trimming stripped 5 bases from V and 3 bases from J, with 17 bases between. The CDR3 is 14 amino acids. Per the germline V gene, CDR1 is DFQATT and CDR2 is SNEGSKA (reference sequence).

The table lists this clonotype with many counts. This chain links TRBV14 with TRBJ1-4, with 7 nucleotides matching TRBD1. Per germline, CDR1 SGHDN and CDR2 FVKESK. V gave up 4 bases and J gave up 2 bases; unmatched junction bases: 1. This CDR3 is 14 amino acids long. The CDR3 DNA follows: TGTGCCAGCAGCCGACAGGGCACTAATGAAAAACTGTTTTTT. It yields the protein CASSRQGTNEKLFF.

This clonotype was seen more than once but under ten times. The rearrangement uses TRBV20-1 and TRBJ2-6; D uncertain. From germline, CDR1 is DFQATT and CDR2 SNEGSKA (reference sequence). V lost 6 bases and J lost 0, with 3 bases in between. The CDR3 is 12 amino acids. For the CDR3, the DNA is TGCAGTGCGGACTCTGGGGCCAACGTCCTGACTTTC. This codes for CSADSGANVLTF.

The sample holds a few counts of this clonotype. V gene TRBV5-6 combines with J gene TRBJ2-4, with D perhaps TRBD1 or TRBD2 (6 bases each). V lost 10 bases to trimming and J lost 3 bases, with 23 bases between them. The germline gives CDR1 SGHDT, CDR2 YYEEEE. The CDR3 extends over 16 amino acids. The CDR3: CAVHRSWGADKNIQYF. DNA of the CDR3: TGTGCCGTACACCGGAGCTGGGGGGCCGACAAAAACATTCAGTACTTC.

This clonotype appeared many times. This chain links TRBV6-5 with TRBJ1-1; D remains ambiguous. Germline V gives CDR1 MNHEY, CDR2 SVGAGI. V was trimmed by 0 bases and J by 7 bases, leaving 27 bases between them. The CDR3 is 19 amino acids. CDR3 sequence (DNA): TGTGCCAGCAGTTACTCGACTACAGTTGAAAAGGGCCCGAACGATGAAGCTTTCTTT. Protein: CASSYSTTVEKGPNDEAFF.

Many counts were recorded for this clonotype. The V call is TRBV2, the J call TRBJ2-3; 15 nucleotides line up with TRBD2. The CDR3 sequence is 15 residues long. Germline values: CDR1 SNHLY, CDR2 FYNNEI. V gave up 6 bases and J gave up 7 bases; unmatched junction bases: 5. The CDR3 loop reads CASSRTSGGANTQYF. The CDR3 coding sequence is TGTGCCAGCAGCAGGACTAGCGGGGGGGCCAATACGCAGTATTTT.

This clonotype came up many times. The rearrangement joins TRBV7-9 to TRBJ1-5; D is possibly TRBD1 (5 bases). Germline-derived CDR1 and CDR2 are SEHNR and FQNEAQ (reference sequence). Trimming cost V 0 bases and J 3 bases, with 6 bases left between them. This CDR3 region has 14 residues. DNA for the CDR3: TGTGCCAGCAGCTTAGCGACAGCCAATCAGCCCCAGCATTTT. Translating it yields CASSLATANQPQHF.

This clonotype has just a few counts. The chain recombines TRBV18 with TRBJ2-1, with 13 bases lining up with TRBD2. The junction had 7 bases not matched to a gene; V was cut back by 5 bases and J by 6 bases. The CDR3 loop spans 16 amino acids. Per germline, CDR1 KGHSH and CDR2 LQKENI. This CDR3 is CASSFTSGRAINEQFF. The DNA for the CDR3 is TGTGCCAGCTCATTCACTAGCGGGAGGGCCATCAATGAGCAGTTCTTC.

This clonotype was observed a few times. The chain has TRBV10-3 and TRBJ2-7, with D tentatively TRBD1 (6 bases). This CDR3 contains 13 residues. V dropped 5 bases and J dropped 4 bases, with 12 bases sitting between them. The V gene's germline CDR1 is ENHRY and CDR2 SYGVKD. The CDR3 region is CAISTQGLYEQYF. CDR3 in DNA: TGTGCCATCAGTACCCAGGGGCTATACGAGCAGTACTTC.

CDR3 sequence reads: CASSQEAAPPSGQYF. CDR3 in DNA: TGCGCCAGCAGCCAAGAAGCGGCCCCGCCTTCTGGGCAGTACTTC. J is TRBJ2-7 and V is TRBV4-1; D is possibly TRBD2 (5 bases). CDR1 is MGHRA and CDR2 is YSYEKL in the germline V gene. The CDR3 runs 15 residues. Trimming removed 0 bases from V and 9 bases from J, with 18 bases in between.

This clonotype was counted many times. This rearrangement joins TRBV25-1 to TRBJ2-7; TRBD2 might be the D (5 bases). CDR3 size: 12 residues. Germline lookup yields CDR1 MGHDK and CDR2 SYGVNS. The V end was cut by 7 bases, the J end by 2 bases, with 9 bases between. The CDR3 region has the DNA TGTGCCAGCAAGGCGGGTACCTACGAGCAGTACTTC. Protein sequence: CASKAGTYEQYF.

This sequence joins TRBV5-1 and TRBJ1-4, with 7 bases aligning to TRBD1. In germline, CDR1 is SGHRS, CDR2 YFSETQ. V was clipped by 3 bases and J by 5 bases; unmatched bases: 1. The CDR3 is made up of 13 amino acids. This CDR3 is CASSSTGNEKLFF. The CDR3 nucleotides read TGCGCCAGCAGCTCGACAGGGAATGAAAAACTGTTTTTT. Drawing the rest from reference TRBV5-1 and TRBJ1-4, the complete variable domain is KAGVTQTPRYLIKTRGQQVTLSCSPISGHRSVSWYQQTPGQGLQFLFEYFSETQRNKGNFPGRFSGRQFSNSRSEMNVSTLELGDSALYLCASSSTGNEKLFFGSGTQLSVL.

This clonotype occurred many times. The CDR3 region is CASSESPNNEQFF. The CDR3 nucleotides are TGCGCCAGCAGTGAGTCCCCAAACAATGAGCAGTTCTTC. This sequence joins TRBV10-2 and TRBJ2-1; no firm D call. Trimming shortened V by 0 bases and J by 5 bases, and 5 bases separated the two germline ends. The CDR3 length is 13 residues. Germline values: CDR1 WSHSY, CDR2 SAAADI.

The rearrangement joins TRBV12-3 or TRBV12-4 to TRBJ1-3; 7 bases line up with TRBD1. The length of the CDR3 is 14 residues. V was pared by 8 bases and J by 2 bases, with 6 bases of the junction left unmatched. Written as DNA, the CDR3 is TGTGCCAGCCTGGAGACAGGGACTGGAAACACCATATATTTT. It is translated as CASLETGTGNTIYF.

The chain is built from TRBV19 and TRBJ1-5; TRBD1 aligns across 7 bases. With V trimmed by 6 bases and J by 5 bases, 7 bases remained unmatched. This CDR3 has 14 amino acids. CDR1 is LNHDA and CDR2 is SQIVND in the germline V gene (reference sequence). DNA for the CDR3: TGTGCCAGTAGATCCTACAGGGGAGATCAGCCCCAGCATTTT. Translating it yields CASRSYRGDQPQHF.